This T cell receptor beta chain was retrieved from a study of graft-versus-host responses after intestinal transplantation. Study in general: Transplant types were multivisceral, liver-intestinal, or isolated intestinal. Every one of the recipients received anti-thymocyte globulin induction and afterwards took tacrolimus and steroids for 3 to 4 years.

The protocol was immunoSEQ multiplex PCR, while the TCRdb copy is restricted to in-frame clones and leaves out a portion. The data show 99,000 or so clones, less than 95% seen once. A remark on this clone: Its antigen remains unidentified.

The study's findings and limits: HvG clone declines early post-transplant were associated with peak circulating GvH levels. Clonal ratios of graft-versus-host to host-versus-graft in allografts were high for patients exhibiting graft-donor T cell macrochimerism.

The CDR3 spans 14 residues. The germline V gene encodes CDR1 SGHTA and CDR2 FQGTGA. Trimming left V 1 base short and J 2 bases short, with 7 bases between. J is TRBJ2-3 and V is TRBV7-3, with a possible D match to TRBD2 (5 bases). The receptor comes from a human donor who was the organ donor for an intestinal transplant. The sample consisted of unstimulated CD8+ T cells sorted from spleen or lymph node cells, taken before transplant. The CDR3 bases are TGTGCCAGCAGCTTAAAGGGAGTCACAGATACGCAGTATTTT. This sequence encodes CASSLKGVTDTQYF. Combining the CDR3 with reference TRBV7-3 and TRBJ2-3 gives the whole variable domain GAGVSQTPSNKVTEKGKYVELRCDPISGHTALYWYRQSLGQGPEFLIYFQGTGAADDSGLPNDRFFAVRPEGSVSTLKIQRTERGDSAVYLCASSLKGVTDTQYFGPGTRLTVL.